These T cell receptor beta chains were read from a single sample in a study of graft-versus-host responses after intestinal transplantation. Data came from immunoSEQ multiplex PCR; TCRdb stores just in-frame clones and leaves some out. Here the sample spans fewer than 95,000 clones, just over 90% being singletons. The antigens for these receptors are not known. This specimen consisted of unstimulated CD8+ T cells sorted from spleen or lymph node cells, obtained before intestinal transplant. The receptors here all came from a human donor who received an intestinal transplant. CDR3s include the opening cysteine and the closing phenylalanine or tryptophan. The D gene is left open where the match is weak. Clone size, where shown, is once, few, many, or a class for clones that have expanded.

CASSPTGGGLSF	TGCGCCAGCAGCCCCACAGGGGGAGGTCTTTCCTTC	TRBV4-1	TRBJ2-7	TRBD1	-
CASSLAGQGRAEAFF	TGTGCCAGCAGCTTGGCGGGACAGGGGAGAGCTGAAGCTTTCTTT	TRBV5-4	TRBJ1-1	TRBD1	once
CASSVTAVAGRSTDTQYF	TGCGCCAGCAGTGTGACCGCTGTAGCGGGGCGTAGCACAGATACGCAGTATTTT	TRBV10-2	TRBJ2-3	TRBD2	-
CSPETGANYGYTF	TGCAGCCCAGAGACAGGGGCTAACTATGGCTACACCTTC	TRBV29-1	TRBJ1-2	TRBD1	-
CASSQDRGMNTEAFF	TGCGCCAGCAGCCAAGACAGGGGAATGAACACTGAAGCTTTCTTT	TRBV4-3	TRBJ1-1	-	-
CASSYHFRTNQETQYF	TGTGCCAGCAGTTACCACTTCCGGACTAATCAAGAGACCCAGTACTTC	TRBV6-5	TRBJ2-5	-	-
CASSRALALEQYF	TGCGCCAGCAGCCGGGCCCTGGCCCTCGAGCAGTACTTC	TRBV4-3	TRBJ2-7	-	few
CASSRLAGVPGELFF	TGTGCCAGCTCGCGCCTAGCGGGGGTACCCGGGGAGCTGTTTTTT	TRBV18	TRBJ2-2	TRBD2	-
CASSPGQGWAGNTIYF	TGTGCCAGCAGCCCTGGACAGGGGTGGGCTGGAAACACCATATATTTT	TRBV7-2	TRBJ1-3	TRBD1	few
CASGLAALEQYF	TGTGCCAGCGGACTAGCGGCGCTCGAGCAGTACTTC	TRBV27	TRBJ2-7	TRBD2	-
CASSYLAGNTGELFF	TGTGCCAGCAGTTACCTAGCGGGGAACACCGGGGAGCTGTTTTTT	TRBV27	TRBJ2-2	TRBD2	-
CAISDPDRGVGHYEQYF	TGTGCCATCAGTGACCCGGACAGGGGGGTGGGCCATTACGAGCAGTACTTC	TRBV10-3	TRBJ2-7	TRBD1	-
CASSEAGFNQPQHF	TGTGCCAGCAGTGAGGCAGGGTTCAATCAGCCCCAGCATTTT	TRBV6-6	TRBJ1-5	-	-
CASSLGGQAWGYEQYF	TGTGCCAGCAGCTTAGGGGGACAGGCATGGGGCTACGAGCAGTACTTC	TRBV11-3	TRBJ2-7	TRBD1	-
CASSEAGTGSTEAFF	TGTGCCAGCAGTGAAGCGGGAACAGGGAGCACTGAAGCTTTCTTT	TRBV2	TRBJ1-1	-	-